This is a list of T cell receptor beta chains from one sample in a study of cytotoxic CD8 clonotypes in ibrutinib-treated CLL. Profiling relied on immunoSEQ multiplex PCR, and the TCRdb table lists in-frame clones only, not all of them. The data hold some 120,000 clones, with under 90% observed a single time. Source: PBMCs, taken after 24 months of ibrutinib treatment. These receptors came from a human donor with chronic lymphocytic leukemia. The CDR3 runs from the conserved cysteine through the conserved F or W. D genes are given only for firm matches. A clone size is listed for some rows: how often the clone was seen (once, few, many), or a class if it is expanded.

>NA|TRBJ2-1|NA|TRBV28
CASSFVSGGYNEQFF
TGTGCCAGCAGTTTCGTCAGCGGAGGCTACAATGAGCAGTTCTTC
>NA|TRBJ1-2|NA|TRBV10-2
CASSETQPARGYTF
TGCGCCAGCAGTGAGACCCAGCCCGCTAGAGGCTACACCTTC
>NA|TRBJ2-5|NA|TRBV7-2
CASSFRGQIQETQYF
TGTGCCAGCAGCTTCCGCGGACAGATTCAAGAGACCCAGTACTTC
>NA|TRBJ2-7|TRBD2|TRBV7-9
CASSGGTRDEQYF
TGTGCCAGCAGCGGGGGGACTAGGGACGAGCAGTACTTC
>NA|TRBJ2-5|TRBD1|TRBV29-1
CSVLDRGAGETQYF
TGCAGCGTCCTGGACAGGGGCGCGGGGGAGACCCAGTACTTC
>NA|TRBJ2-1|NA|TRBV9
CASSPNEGGAGEQFF
TGTGCCAGCAGCCCTAACGAGGGGGGCGCGGGGGAGCAGTTCTTC
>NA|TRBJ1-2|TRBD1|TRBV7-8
CASSPRSGQGNYGYTF
TGTGCCAGCAGCCCGCGCTCGGGACAGGGAAACTATGGCTACACCTTC
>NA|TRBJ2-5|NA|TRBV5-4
CATLDVVGGETQYF
TGTGCCACCTTAGACGTGGTGGGAGGAGAGACCCAGTACTTC
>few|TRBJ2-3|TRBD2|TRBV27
CASSPRGSGGRDTQYF
TGTGCCAGCAGCCCCAGGGGTAGCGGGGGAAGGGATACGCAGTATTTT
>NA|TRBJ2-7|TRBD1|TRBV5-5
CASSLVATGPYEQYF
TGTGCCAGCAGCTTGGTCGCGACAGGGCCCTACGAGCAGTACTTC
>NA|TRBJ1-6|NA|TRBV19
CASKTTSGTGNSPLHF
TGTGCCAGTAAAACAACCTCCGGGACGGGGAATTCACCCCTCCACTTT
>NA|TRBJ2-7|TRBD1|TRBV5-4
CASSLGQGRYEQYF
TGTGCCAGCAGCCTTGGACAGGGACGTTACGAGCAGTACTTC
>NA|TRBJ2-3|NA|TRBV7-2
CASSFSSTDTQYF
TGTGCCAGCAGCTTCTCTAGCACAGATACGCAGTATTTT
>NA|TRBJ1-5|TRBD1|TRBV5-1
CASSWGTGNQPQHF
TGCGCCAGCAGCTGGGGGACAGGCAATCAGCCCCAGCATTTT
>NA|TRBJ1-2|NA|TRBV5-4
CASSTNRDYHNGYTF
TGTGCCAGCAGTACGAACAGGGACTACCACAATGGCTACACCTTC
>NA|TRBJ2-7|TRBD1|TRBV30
CASTGGDEQYF
TGTGCCTCAACAGGGGGCGACGAGCAGTACTTC
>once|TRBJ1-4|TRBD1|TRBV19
CASSKRGREVEKLFF
TGTGCCAGTAGTAAAAGGGGGCGCGAAGTTGAAAAACTGTTTTTT
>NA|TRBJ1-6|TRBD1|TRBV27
CASRWDRFLRSPLHF
TGTGCCAGCAGATGGGACAGGTTTCTTAGGTCACCCCTCCACTTT
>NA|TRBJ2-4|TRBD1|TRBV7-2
CASSPAPGTGISKNIQYF
TGTGCCAGCAGCCCCGCACCCGGGACAGGAATTTCCAAAAACATTCAGTACTTC
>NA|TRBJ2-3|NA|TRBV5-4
CASSAGQYTDTQYF
TGTGCCAGCAGCGCCGGACAGTACACAGATACGCAGTATTTT
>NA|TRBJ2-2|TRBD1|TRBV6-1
CASSIDRGRTGELFF
TGTGCCAGCTCAATCGACAGGGGGCGAACCGGGGAGCTGTTTTTT
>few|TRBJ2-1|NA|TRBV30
CAWSGPPGGDKEQFF
TGTGCCTGGAGCGGGCCTCCCGGCGGAGATAAGGAGCAGTTCTTC
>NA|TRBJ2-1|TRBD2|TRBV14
CASSQWGGFRPEQFF
TGTGCCAGCAGCCAATGGGGAGGGTTTCGTCCAGAGCAGTTCTTC
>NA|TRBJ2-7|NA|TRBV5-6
CASSLVRESAQYF
TGTGCCAGCAGCTTGGTTCGGGAGAGTGCGCAGTACTTC
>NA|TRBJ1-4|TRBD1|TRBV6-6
CASSWAGQAQLFF
TGTGCCAGCAGTTGGGCGGGACAGGCCCAACTGTTTTTT
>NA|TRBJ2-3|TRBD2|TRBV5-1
CASSLAGTSGGTDTQYF
TGCGCCAGCAGCTTGGCCGGGACTAGCGGGGGCACAGATACGCAGTATTTT
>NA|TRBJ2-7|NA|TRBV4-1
CASSQAGTPHYEQYF
TGCGCCAGCAGCCAAGCAGGGACACCGCACTACGAGCAGTACTTC
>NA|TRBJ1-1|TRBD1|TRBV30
CAWRLLRGGEAFF
TGTGCCTGGAGGCTCCTCAGGGGGGGGGAAGCTTTCTTT
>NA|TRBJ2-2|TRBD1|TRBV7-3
CASSEGATTGELFF
TGTGCCAGCAGCGAGGGGGCGACCACCGGGGAGCTGTTTTTT
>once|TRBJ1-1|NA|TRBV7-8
CASSITLSGNTEAFF
TGTGCCAGCAGCATTACCCTCTCGGGGAACACTGAAGCTTTCTTT
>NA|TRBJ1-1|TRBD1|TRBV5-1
CASSAGQGEVTEAFF
TGCGCCAGCAGCGCGGGACAGGGGGAGGTCACTGAAGCTTTCTTT
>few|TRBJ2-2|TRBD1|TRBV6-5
CASRRDRVTGELFF
TGTGCCAGCAGACGGGACAGAGTCACCGGGGAGCTGTTTTTT
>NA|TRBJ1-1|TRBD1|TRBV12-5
CASGKIRTGASHLNTEAFF
TGTGCTAGTGGTAAAATTCGGACAGGGGCGTCTCATTTGAACACTGAAGCTTTCTTT
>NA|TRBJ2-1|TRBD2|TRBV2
CASSELGGGDNEQFF
TGTGCCAGCAGTGAATTGGGCGGGGGGGACAATGAGCAGTTCTTC
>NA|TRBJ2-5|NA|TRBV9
CASSVAPGGGETQYF
TGTGCCAGCAGCGTAGCCCCAGGGGGAGGAGAGACCCAGTACTTC
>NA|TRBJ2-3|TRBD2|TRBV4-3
CASSQDLAGEGTQYF
TGCGCCAGCAGCCAAGATCTGGCGGGGGAGGGTACGCAGTATTTT
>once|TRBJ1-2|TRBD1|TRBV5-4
CASSPLGTGAYTF
TGTGCCAGCAGCCCGTTAGGGACAGGGGCCTACACCTTC